This T cell receptor (beta chain) was recovered during a study of blood T cell repertoires in COVID-19. The CDR3 totals 13 residues. The germline V gene has CDR1 SQVTM and CDR2 ANQGSEA. Trimming took 6 bases from V and 5 from J, leaving 16 bases between them. Per the original methods: Quantification of nucleated cells was approximated via reference gene primer amplification. Profiled with immunoSEQ multiplex PCR; TCRdb holds only in-frame clones, not every one. V and J calls and clone size follow that table, whereas D and trimming were derived from the DNA. The sample lists 150,000 to 200,000 clones, nearly 90% seen once, with around a fifth in the top ten.

This chain joins TRBV29-1 and TRBJ1-1; maybe TRBD1 (6 bases). The sequence was obtained from a man aged 60 to 75 with active or convalescent COVID-19. Sequenced material: peripheral blood. The CDR3 sequence is CSVSNRVGTEAFF. In nucleotides, the CDR3 is TGCAGCGTCAGTAACAGGGTTGGTACTGAAGCTTTCTTT.